This passage covers 28 T cell receptor beta chains from one sample sequenced in a study of regulatory T cells in long-lasting Graves disease. Time point here: persistent/refractory GD, antithyroid drugs over 5 years with positive TRAb. RNA from PBMCs was the source of the TCR library. For TCR beta, libraries came from iRepertoire HTBI primers and Arm-PCR of CDR3 regions. TCRdb re-called the multiplex PCR reads through MiXCR, storing one row per CDR3 protein. The profile shows over 250,000 distinct CDR3 sequences, 20% to 25% of them singletons. The sample in question was peripheral blood mononuclear cells (PBMCs), obtained when the disease was refractory, from a patient treated with antithyroid drugs. The receptors here all came from a female donor with Graves disease.

This rearrangement joins TRBV12-3 or TRBV12-4 to TRBJ1-1; no definite D call. The CDR3 contains 15 residues. V was cut by 2 bases and J by 0 bases, with 10 bases left in between. The CDR3 DNA follows: TGTGCCAGCAGTTTATTCAGAGCTATGAACACTGAAGCTTTCTTT. Protein product: CASSLFRAMNTEAFF.

This clonotype was seen a handful of times. This sequence joins TRBV4-1 and TRBJ2-5; 8 bases fit TRBD2. The germline gives CDR1 MGHRA, CDR2 YSYEKL. V trimming: 1 base; J trimming: 2 bases; junction bases outside the gene matches: 3. The CDR3 contains 15 residues. CDR3 bases: TGCGCCAGCAGCCAAGCCCCTAGCGGGCAAGAGACCCAGTACTTC. This sequence encodes CASSQAPSGQETQYF.

This clonotype turned up a few times. The V and J genes are TRBV27 and TRBJ1-6; TRBD1 aligns across 9 bases. There are 15 residues in the CDR3. V dropped 7 bases and J dropped 4; count of bases not matched to a gene: 5. The germline V gene has CDR1 MNHEY and CDR2 SMNVEV (reference sequence). CDR3 in amino acids: CASKPGTGYNSPLHF. The CDR3 DNA follows: TGTGCCAGCAAACCCGGGACAGGGTATAATTCACCCCTCCACTTT.

This clonotype has a handful of counts. The V and J genes are TRBV5-1 and TRBJ2-3, with 9 bases aligning to TRBD1. The CDR3 length is 16 residues. Germline V CDR1 and CDR2: SGHRS, YFSETQ. V trimming: 4 bases; J trimming: 2 bases; junction bases outside the gene matches: 8. The chain's CDR3 is CASSNSGTGNTDTQYF. CDR3 nucleotide sequence: TGCGCCAGCAGCAACTCCGGGACAGGGAACACAGATACGCAGTATTTT.

This clonotype was picked up a small number of times. The genes are TRBV5-1 and TRBJ2-7; D perhaps matches TRBD1 (5 bases). V was shortened by 7 bases and J by 5 bases, with 13 bases between the two germline ends. The CDR3 has 12 amino acids. CDR1 is SGHRS, CDR2 YFSETQ, per germline. The CDR3 DNA is TGCGCCAGCCAGGGTTTGCCCAACGAGCAGTACTTC. Its translation: CASQGLPNEQYF.

This clonotype was counted ten times or more. The DNA for the CDR3 is TGTGCCAGCAGGACGGGGGCGAACTCTGGGGCCAACGTCCTGACTTTC. Protein: CASRTGANSGANVLTF. The chain links TRBV6-1 to TRBJ2-6; perhaps D is TRBD1 or TRBD2 (6 bases each). Germline V CDR1 and CDR2: MNHNS, SASEGT. Between the trimmed V and J ends, which lost 6 bases and 0 bases, there was a span of 12 bases. The CDR3 covers 16 residues.

The V gene is TRBV15, the J gene TRBJ2-7; D unresolved. The CDR3 sequence is 12 residues long. Trimming took 3 bases from V and 5 from J, leaving 8 bases between them. In germline, CDR1 is LNHNV, CDR2 YYDKDF (reference sequence). CDR3 residues: CATSRVGNEQYF. The CDR3 region has the DNA TGTGCCACCAGCAGGGTTGGTAACGAGCAGTACTTC.

This clonotype was observed many times. For the CDR3, the DNA is TGCAGCGCGGACCCAGGCGGCACTGAAGCTTTCTTT. Its translation: CSADPGGTEAFF. The chain carries TRBV29-1 and TRBJ1-1; no clear D gene. Germline V CDR1 and CDR2: SQVTM, ANQGSEA. The CDR3 sequence is 12 residues long. The V end was cut by 7 bases, the J end by 4 bases, with 13 bases between.

This clonotype was detected a few times. The rearrangement links TRBV5-5 to TRBJ1-1; 12 bases are a match to TRBD1. Trimming took 4 bases from V and 6 from J; bases not matched to a gene: 7. Germline CDR1 and CDR2: SGHKS and YYEKEE (reference sequence). The CDR3 covers 15 residues. In nucleotides, the CDR3 is TGTGCCAGCAGCCAGACCGGGACAGGGGGCTCTGAAGCTTTCTTT. It encodes CASSQTGTGGSEAFF.

This clonotype has just a few counts. The gene calls are TRBV6-2 or TRBV6-3 and TRBJ2-7, with 10 bases identical to TRBD2. The V gene end was trimmed by 2 bases and the J gene end by 3 bases; junction bases not matched to a gene: 13. The CDR3 sequence is 18 residues long. Germline-derived CDR1 and CDR2 are MNHEY and SVGEGT. This CDR3 reads CASSYAYASGRGHYEQYF. The CDR3 region has the DNA TGTGCCAGCAGTTACGCTTACGCTAGCGGGAGAGGTCACTACGAGCAGTACTTC.

This clonotype was recorded many times. The chain is built from TRBV12-3 or TRBV12-4 and TRBJ2-5; a weak D match, TRBD1 (5 bases). V was cut by 6 bases and J by 1 base, with 9 bases left in between. This CDR3 has 13 amino acids. CDR3 region: CASRGQSQETQYF. CDR3 DNA: TGTGCCAGCAGAGGACAATCCCAAGAGACCCAGTACTTC.

The rearrangement links TRBV20-1 to TRBJ2-1; D remains unclear. CDR3 length: 16 residues. Trimming took 0 bases from V and 0 from J, leaving 12 bases between them. Germline V gene data show CDR1 as DFQATT and CDR2 as SNEGSKA (reference sequence). The chain's CDR3 is CSARDHSLSSYNEQFF. The CDR3 DNA sequence: TGCAGTGCTAGAGATCACAGCCTGAGCTCCTACAATGAGCAGTTCTTC.

The chain carries TRBV12-3 or TRBV12-4 and TRBJ2-1; 10 bases are shared with TRBD2. CDR3 length equals 15 residues. Trimming took 6 bases from V and 6 from J; bases not matched to a gene: 8. CDR3 sequence (DNA): TGTGCCAGCAGCCCAGGACTAGCGGTGGTCAATGAGCAGTTCTTC. Protein: CASSPGLAVVNEQFF.

The chain has TRBV30 and TRBJ2-3, with D unclear. Per the germline V gene, CDR1 is GTSNPN and CDR2 is SVGIG (reference sequence). The germline V and J ends were trimmed by 1 base and 0 bases, with 8 bases remaining between them. This CDR3 contains 14 residues. The DNA of the CDR3 is TGTGCCTGGAGTGCGACATATAGCACAGATACGCAGTATTTT. Residues: CAWSATYSTDTQYF.

This clonotype was seen ten or more times. The rearrangement uses TRBV6-5 and TRBJ1-4, with TRBD1 matching 7 bases. The CDR3 consists of 16 residues. The V gene's germline CDR1 is MNHEY and CDR2 SVGAGI. V shed 2 bases and J 7 bases; nucleotides not matched to a gene: 10. CDR3 coding DNA: TGTGCCAGCAGTTACGCCCGACAGGGTTCGTTTGAAAAACTGTTTTTT. Protein product: CASSYARQGSFEKLFF.

This chain links TRBV28 with TRBJ2-7; 7 bases match TRBD1. V gave up 5 bases and J gave up 2 bases; unmatched junction bases: 6. The CDR3 is 14 amino acids. Germline-derived CDR1 and CDR2 are MDHEN and SYDVKM. The CDR3 region is CASSRRDSPYEQYF. In DNA form, the CDR3 reads TGTGCCAGCAGTCGCCGGGACAGCCCCTACGAGCAGTACTTC.

The chain uses TRBV15 and TRBJ2-3, with D perhaps TRBD2 (5 bases). The CDR3 is 18 residues long. The V gene lost 0 bases and the J gene lost 4 bases, with 20 bases spanning the gap. Per the germline V gene, CDR1 is LNHNV and CDR2 is YYDKDF (reference sequence). CDR3 in DNA: TGTGCCACCAGCAGAGATGGTCCCGGCAGCGGATCCCCAGATACGCAGTATTTT. Its protein product is CATSRDGPGSGSPDTQYF.

This clonotype was found a few times. This chain links TRBV20-1 with TRBJ2-5; D is unclear. The V end lost 2 bases, the J end lost 6 bases, and 7 bases lay between the germline ends. CDR3 size: 11 residues. The germline gives CDR1 DFQATT, CDR2 SNEGSKA (reference sequence). The CDR3 spells CSARLEKTQYF. The CDR3 region has the DNA TGCAGTGCTAGACTCGAAAAGACCCAGTACTTC.

This clonotype was detected only a few times. This chain connects TRBV15 to TRBJ1-5, with a possible D match to TRBD1 (5 bases). There are 14 residues in the CDR3. The germline V gene has CDR1 LNHNV and CDR2 YYDKDF (reference sequence). V was pared by 2 bases and J by 9 bases, with 14 bases between. CDR3 in amino acids: CATSRNGETGPQHF. Written as DNA, the CDR3 is TGTGCCACCAGCAGAAATGGAGAAACAGGGCCCCAGCATTTT.

CDR3 DNA: TGCAGCGTTGAAAAGGGACAGGGGGCAGGGGAGCAGTTCTTC. Its protein is CSVEKGQGAGEQFF. V usage is TRBV29-1 and J usage is TRBJ2-1, with TRBD1 matching over 12 bases. The trim removed 2 bases at V and 10 bases at J, leaving 6 bases unmatched. CDR1 is SQVTM and CDR2 is ANQGSEA in the germline V gene. The CDR3 consists of 14 residues.

In its sample, this clonotype was seen a few times. The chain has TRBV27 and TRBJ2-7, with D perhaps given as TRBD1 or TRBD2 (5 bases each). The CDR3 runs to 15 residues. Germline V lookup: CDR1 MNHEY, CDR2 SMNVEV (reference sequence). V lost 5 bases, J lost 3 bases, and 17 bases lay in between. In nucleotides, the CDR3 is TGTGCCAGCAGTCTTTCATCGGGACGGGACTACGAGCAGTACTTC. Translating it yields CASSLSSGRDYEQYF.

This chain joins TRBV28 and TRBJ1-1; TRBD1 might be the D (5 bases). The V gene's germline CDR1 is MDHEN and CDR2 SYDVKM. This CDR3 has 12 amino acids. Trimming cost V 5 bases and J 6 bases, with 10 bases left between them. CDR3 loop: CASSPRDAEAFF. The CDR3 nucleotides are TGTGCCAGCAGTCCCAGGGATGCTGAAGCTTTCTTT. Complete variable domain (other parts from reference TRBV28 and TRBJ1-1): DVKVTQSSRYLVKRTGEKVFLECVQDMDHENMFWYRQDPGLGLRLIYFSYDVKMKEKGDIPEGYSVSREKKERFSLILESASTNQTSMYLCASSPRDAEAFFGQGTRLTVV.

This clonotype was observed a handful of times. The chain couples TRBV19 to TRBJ1-6; tentatively, D is TRBD1 (5 bases). Germline CDR1 and CDR2: LNHDA and SQIVND (reference sequence). Trimming shortened V by 7 bases and J by 6 bases, and 10 bases separated the two germline ends. The CDR3 covers 13 residues. The CDR3 coding sequence is TGTGCCAGTAACCCGGGACTTAATTCACCCCTCCACTTT. The encoded protein is CASNPGLNSPLHF. The variable domain in full, with the rest retrieved from reference TRBV19 and TRBJ1-6, is DGGITQSPKYLFRKEGQNVTLSCEQNLNHDAMYWYRQDPGQGLRLIYYSQIVNDFQKGDIAEGYSVSREKKESFPLTVTSAQKNPTAFYLCASNPGLNSPLHFGNGTRLTVT.

This clonotype has a single count. A much larger clone differs from this one at a single base, so this may be a read error. CDR3: CASSLVGMGYTF. In DNA form, the CDR3 reads TGTGCCAGCAGCTTAGTGGGTATGGGCTACACCTTC. The chain employs TRBV7-8 and TRBJ1-2; D not resolved. The V gene's germline CDR1 is SGHVS and CDR2 FQNEAQ. This CDR3 has 12 amino acids. V shed 1 base and J shed 8 bases, with 8 bases lying between them.

This clonotype was seen more than once but under ten times. The V call is TRBV7-9, the J call TRBJ1-1; unclear D gene. Germline V gives CDR1 SEHNR, CDR2 FQNEAQ (reference sequence). The CDR3 has 16 amino acids. The V end lost 1 base, the J end lost 6 bases, and 18 bases lay between the germline ends. The CDR3 is CASSLGVGYSGAEAFF. Here the CDR3 DNA reads TGTGCCAGCAGCTTAGGGGTCGGTTACTCCGGGGCTGAAGCTTTCTTT.

This clonotype has a count of ten or more. This sequence joins TRBV9 and TRBJ2-7, with TRBD2 as a possible D gene (6 bases). CDR1 is SGDLS and CDR2 is YYNGEE in the germline V gene. V was trimmed by 2 bases and J by 6 bases, leaving 15 bases between them. The CDR3 consists of 14 residues. The CDR3 reads CASSVRLDAGEQYF. DNA for the CDR3: TGTGCCAGCAGCGTCCGACTAGATGCGGGCGAGCAGTACTTC.

This clonotype was seen ten or more times. The rearrangement joins TRBV29-1 to TRBJ2-1; D gene ambiguous. The V end lost 5 bases, the J end lost 3 bases, and 8 bases lay between the germline ends. CDR1 SQVTM and CDR2 ANQGSEA come from the germline V gene. The length of the CDR3 is 12 residues. The CDR3 is CSVSDGYNEQFF. CDR3 in DNA: TGCAGCGTTTCGGACGGCTACAATGAGCAGTTCTTC.

V is TRBV20-1 and J is TRBJ2-7, with D hard to call. This CDR3 spans 13 amino acids. Trimming took off 5 bases at V and 5 bases at J, with 16 bases between the two ends. CDR1 and CDR2 from the germline V gene are DFQATT and SNEGSKA (reference sequence). For the CDR3, the DNA is TGCAGTGCTCGACCTGACTTCGCTGACGAGCAGTACTTC. Residues: CSARPDFADEQYF.